This TCR beta chain was found in a study of T-cell memory formation after mild COVID-19. Study-wide results and limits: Clones contracting over day 15 to 85 were CD4/CD8 balanced, with later expanders leaning CD4+. Most CD4+ clones that shrank were in CM and EM, while CD8+ ones turned up in EMRA.

Germline lookup yields CDR1 SGHTA and CDR2 FQGTGA. This CDR3 is built from 13 residues. The germline V and J ends were trimmed by 2 bases and 8 bases, with 11 bases remaining between them. TCR alpha and TCR beta cDNA libraries with sample barcodes and UMIs came from 5'RACE using constant-segment primers. TCRdb reprocessed the 5' RACE reads via MiXCR and lists one record per CDR3 protein. The repertoire holds about 110,000 distinct CDR3 sequences, with 15% to 20% as singletons. As regards this clonotype: Its matching antigen is unknown.

The chain carries TRBV7-3 and TRBJ2-3; D is uncertain. This receptor was obtained from a man aged 18 to 29 who had mild COVID-19 (a few samples of this study predate the infection). Cell type and time point are not known. The sample taken for sequencing was PBMCs or a T cell subset sorted from them (not recorded which). CDR3 amino acids: CASSLEASATQYF. DNA for the CDR3: TGTGCCAGCAGCTTAGAGGCCTCGGCTACGCAGTATTTT.